This T cell receptor (beta chain) is from a study of blood T cell repertoires in COVID-19. Profiling relied on immunoSEQ multiplex PCR, and the TCRdb table lists in-frame clones only, not all of them. The sample yields approximately 220,000 clones, more than 75% seen once. This CDR3 has 15 amino acids. Between the trimmed V and J ends, which lost 2 bases and 2 bases, there was a span of 13 bases. CDR1 is SGHRS and CDR2 is YFSETQ in the germline V gene. In its sample, this clone was seen once. This sequence joins TRBV5-1 and TRBJ2-5, with D tentatively TRBD1 (5 bases). The receptor's source is a man over 45 with acute or convalescent COVID-19. Sequencing was carried out using peripheral blood. Written as DNA, the CDR3 is TGCGCCAGCAGCTTTTCCGTGGGGCTACAAGAGACCCAGTACTTC. Protein: CASSFSVGLQETQYF.